The 24 T cell receptor beta chains presented below share a single source sample, sequenced in a study of response to subunit inactivated influenza vaccine. TCRdb re-called the RT-PCR reads with MiXCR, one entry per CDR3 protein. The sample consists of over 300,000 distinct CDR3 sequences, 20% to 25% of them appearing once. The sample here was PBMCs from blood, taken 21 months after vaccination. Every receptor here comes from a man aged 50-75 years who received an inactivated influenza vaccine.

The chain carries TRBV15 and TRBJ2-3; weak D call: TRBD2 (6 bases). Germline V gives CDR1 LNHNV, CDR2 YYDKDF (reference sequence). Deletions cut 6 bases from V and 10 bases from J, with 11 bases between. This CDR3 region has 11 residues. CDR3 in DNA: TGTGCCACCAGGGCCGGGGGTGCGCAGTATTTT. It codes for CATRAGGAQYF.

The J gene is TRBJ1-6, the V gene TRBV28, with unresolved D. V lost 5 bases and J lost 2, with 13 bases in between. The length of the CDR3 is 16 residues. From germline, CDR1 is MDHEN and CDR2 SYDVKM. CDR3 in amino acids: CASSPLSLTYNSPLHF. The CDR3 nucleotides are TGTGCCAGCAGTCCCCTTTCTTTGACCTATAATTCACCCCTCCACTTT. Full variable domain (rest looked up from reference TRBV28 and TRBJ1-6): DVKVTQSSRYLVKRTGEKVFLECVQDMDHENMFWYRQDPGLGLRLIYFSYDVKMKEKGDIPEGYSVSREKKERFSLILESASTNQTSMYLCASSPLSLTYNSPLHFGNGTRLTVT.

The chain has TRBV7-3 and TRBJ2-1; D is possibly TRBD2 (7 bases). Germline V CDR1 and CDR2: SGHTA, FQGTGA. The CDR3 has 12 residues. The ends were cut back, 5 bases at V and 10 bases at J, with 12 bases in the middle. Here the CDR3 DNA reads TGTGCCAGCAGCAAAAGGGGGGGCGAGCAGTTCTTC. Its translation is CASSKRGGEQFF. Variable domain in full (rest from reference TRBV7-3 and TRBJ2-1): GAGVSQTPSNKVTEKGKYVELRCDPISGHTALYWYRQSLGQGPEFLIYFQGTGAADDSGLPNDRFFAVRPEGSVSTLKIQRTERGDSAVYLCASSKRGGEQFFGPGTRLTVL.

This clonotype was found a few times. CDR3 DNA: TGCAGTGCTAGTAAGGCTGGAGCCAAAAACATTCAGTACTTC. This codes for CSASKAGAKNIQYF. This chain connects TRBV20-1 to TRBJ2-4, with D hard to call. V lost 3 bases, J lost 0 bases, and 9 bases lay in between. The V gene's germline CDR1 is DFQATT and CDR2 SNEGSKA (reference sequence). This CDR3 has 14 amino acids.

This clonotype occurred a few times. The chain combines TRBV11-1 with TRBJ2-1; D uncertain. The CDR3 sequence is 13 residues long. The germline gives CDR1 SGHAT, CDR2 FQDESV (reference sequence). Trimming removed 0 bases at V and 6 bases at J, with 6 bases between. CDR3 region: CASSLAPSNEQFF. DNA of the CDR3: TGTGCCAGCAGCTTAGCGCCTTCCAATGAGCAGTTCTTC. The variable domain in full, with the rest retrieved from reference TRBV11-1 and TRBJ2-1, is EAEVAQSPRYKITEKSQAVAFWCDPISGHATLYWYRQILGQGPELLVQFQDESVVDDSQLPKDRFSAERLKGVDSTLKIQPAELGDSAMYLCASSLAPSNEQFFGPGTRLTVL.

The genes are TRBV6-1 and TRBJ1-1, with a tentative D call TRBD1 (5 bases). Deletions cut 5 bases from V and 10 bases from J, with 20 bases between. Germline V lookup: CDR1 MNHNS, CDR2 SASEGT. This CDR3 has 14 residues. For the CDR3, the DNA is TGTGCCAGCAGTCCGGTGGGGGGGAGGGCCAGAGCTTTCTTT. It specifies CASSPVGGRARAFF.

This sequence joins TRBV4-1 and TRBJ2-5; D is unresolved. In germline, CDR1 is MGHRA, CDR2 YSYEKL. V shed 0 bases and J shed 1 base, with 3 bases lying between them. The CDR3 totals 13 residues. The CDR3 nucleotides are TGCGCCAGCAGCCAAGATATCCAAGAGACCCAGTACTTC. This gives the protein CASSQDIQETQYF.

The sample holds a few counts of this clonotype. V gene TRBV9 combines with J gene TRBJ2-1; 7 nucleotides line up with TRBD2. The CDR3 length is 15 residues. The germline CDR1 and CDR2 sequences are SGDLS and YYNGEE. Trimming at V came to 0 bases and at J to 3 bases, leaving 3 bases not matched to a gene. CDR3 bases: TGTGCCAGCAGCGTAGATGGGACTATCTACAATGAGCAGTTCTTC. Translated: CASSVDGTIYNEQFF.

This clonotype was picked up a small number of times. The V call is TRBV6-2 or TRBV6-3, the J call TRBJ2-7; TRBD1 aligns across 7 bases. From germline, CDR1 is MNHEY and CDR2 SVGEGT. CDR3 length: 12 residues. The V and J ends lost 5 bases and 5 bases, in that order; junction bases with no gene match: 3. The CDR3 sequence: CASSLTGHEQYF. In DNA form, the CDR3 reads TGTGCCAGCAGTCTGACAGGGCACGAGCAGTACTTC.

This clonotype has more than one count but fewer than ten. CDR3: CASSPRQRGGTEAFF. CDR3 DNA sequence: TGTGCCAGCAGCCCTCGTCAAAGGGGAGGGACTGAAGCTTTCTTT. The chain has TRBV7-9 and TRBJ1-1, with D possibly matching TRBD1 (5 bases). V dropped 5 bases and J dropped 5 bases, with 18 bases sitting between them. The CDR3 runs 15 residues. The germline V gene has CDR1 SEHNR and CDR2 FQNEAQ (reference sequence).

This clonotype occurred many times. The rearrangement links TRBV9 to TRBJ1-1; D is perhaps TRBD1 (5 bases). Germline CDR1 and CDR2: SGDLS and YYNGEE. V was cut by 3 bases and J by 6 bases, with 21 bases left in between. The CDR3 covers 16 residues. The CDR3 nucleotides are TGTGCCAGCAGCGCCCAGGGTGTCGAGTTTATGTCTGAAGCTTTCTTT. Its protein is CASSAQGVEFMSEAFF. Supplemented by reference TRBV9 and TRBJ1-1, the full variable domain reads DSGVTQTPKHLITATGQRVTLRCSPRSGDLSVYWYQQSLDQGLQFLIQYYNGEERAKGNILERFSAQQFPDLHSELNLSSLELGDSALYFCASSAQGVEFMSEAFFGQGTRLTVV.

The chain has TRBV6-1 and TRBJ1-6; the match to TRBD1 covers 7 bases. CDR1 is MNHNS and CDR2 is SASEGT in the germline V gene. CDR3 size: 14 residues. With 6 bases clipped from V and 10 bases from J, the junction kept 9 bases outside the gene matches. The CDR3: CASRQTGRGSPLHF. CDR3 coding DNA: TGTGCCAGCAGACAGACAGGGAGGGGATCACCCCTCCACTTT.

This clonotype has at least ten counts. The chain employs TRBV5-6 and TRBJ1-2; tentative D call: TRBD1 (6 bases). CDR3 length: 14 amino acids. CDR1 SGHDT and CDR2 YYEEEE come from the germline V gene. Trimming took off 5 bases at V and 5 bases at J, with 16 bases between the two ends. The CDR3 DNA follows: TGTGCCAGCAGTCGGACACACAGGGCTTATGGCTACACCTTC. Encoded protein: CASSRTHRAYGYTF.

The genes are TRBV20-1 and TRBJ1-4; D is perhaps TRBD1 (5 bases). Per germline, CDR1 DFQATT and CDR2 SNEGSKA (reference sequence). The V end was cut by 6 bases, the J end by 3 bases, with 14 bases between. CDR3 length: 14 residues. DNA for the CDR3: TGCAGTGCCAAGTACCGGGGGTCTAATGAAAAACTGTTTTTT. Protein sequence: CSAKYRGSNEKLFF.

This clonotype was seen only a few times. This rearrangement joins TRBV12-3 or TRBV12-4 to TRBJ2-1; TRBD1 aligns across 10 bases. There are 13 residues in the CDR3. The V and J ends lost 6 bases and 9 bases, in that order; junction bases with no gene match: 5. CDR3 nucleotide sequence: TGTGCCAGCAGACAAGACAGGGGGCCTGAGCAGTTCTTC. Translated, it gives CASRQDRGPEQFF.

The chain combines TRBV7-9 with TRBJ2-5; D is perhaps TRBD1 (7 bases). The CDR3 has 16 residues. CDR1 and CDR2 from the germline V gene are SEHNR and FQNEAQ (reference sequence). Trimming stripped 6 bases from V and 4 bases from J, with 21 bases between. In DNA form, the CDR3 reads TGTGCCAGCAGTGGATTCGGAGGGGGCAGCGGAGAGACCCAGTACTTC. Translated, it gives CASSGFGGGSGETQYF.

This clonotype is medium-sized within its sample. This chain links TRBV29-1 with TRBJ1-3; possibly TRBD1 for D (5 bases). This CDR3 is built from 13 residues. V lost 6 bases to trimming and J lost 3 bases, with 12 bases between them. In germline, CDR1 is SQVTM, CDR2 ANQGSEA. The CDR3 DNA reads TGCAGCGTGGACCCGGGGGATGGAAACACCATATATTTT. The encoded protein is CSVDPGDGNTIYF. The variable domain in full, completed from reference TRBV29-1 and TRBJ1-3, reads SAVISQKPSRDICQRGTSLTIQCQVDSQVTMMFWYRQQPGQSLTLIATANQGSEATYESGFVIDKFPISRPNLTFSTLTVSNMSPEDSSIYLCSVDPGDGNTIYFGEGSWLTVV.

This clonotype was observed at least ten times. The rearrangement links TRBV7-9 to TRBJ1-1, with a weak D call TRBD1 (6 bases). V was pared by 7 bases and J by 3 bases, with 9 bases between. In germline, CDR1 is SEHNR, CDR2 FQNEAQ (reference sequence). This CDR3 has 12 amino acids. Written as DNA, the CDR3 is TGTGCCAGCAACTCAGGGGACACTGAAGCTTTCTTT. Translated, it gives CASNSGDTEAFF. The full variable domain, in which reference TRBV7-9 and TRBJ1-1 provide the parts outside the CDR3, is DTGVSQNPRHKITKRGQNVTFRCDPISEHNRLYWYRQTLGQGPEFLTYFQNEAQLEKSRLLSDRFSAERPKGSFSTLEIQRTEQGDSAMYLCASNSGDTEAFFGQGTRLTVV.

Regarding this clonotype: This sequence may be a read error, since a much larger clone differs from it by one base. The gene calls are TRBV12-3 or TRBV12-4 and TRBJ1-2; no clear D gene. CDR3 length: 15 amino acids. Trimming took 6 bases from V and 0 from J, leaving 14 bases between them. The CDR3 DNA reads as TGTGCCAGCAGCCGGGCGGGCCCTGCTAACTATGGCTACACCTTC. Encoded protein: CASSRAGPANYGYTF.

This clonotype has a handful of counts. The genes are TRBV11-2 and TRBJ2-3; tentatively, D is TRBD2 (5 bases). The germline V gene has CDR1 SGHAT and CDR2 FQNNGV. V was pared by 5 bases and J by 0 bases, with 12 bases between. The CDR3 has 15 amino acids. CDR3 sequence reads: CASSRGYSSTDTQYF. In DNA, the CDR3 is TGTGCCAGCAGCCGAGGGTACTCTAGCACAGATACGCAGTATTTT.

This clonotype was found a few times. The chain carries TRBV9 and TRBJ1-5; D is undetermined. Looked up from germline, CDR1 is SGDLS and CDR2 is YYNGEE. The ends were cut back, 3 bases at V and 3 bases at J, with 10 bases in the middle. The length of the CDR3 is 14 residues. CDR3 region: CASSDRANNQPQHF. Here the CDR3 DNA reads TGTGCCAGCAGCGATAGGGCTAACAATCAGCCCCAGCATTTT.

This clonotype was found a few times. V usage is TRBV4-3 and J usage is TRBJ1-4; maybe TRBD1 (6 bases). V lost 1 base to trimming and J lost 2 bases, with 14 bases between them. The CDR3 spans 17 residues. The germline V gene has CDR1 LGHNA and CDR2 YSLEER. This CDR3 reads CASSQGGQGFTNEKLFF. CDR3 in DNA: TGCGCCAGCAGCCAAGGAGGTCAGGGGTTCACTAATGAAAAACTGTTTTTT.

This clonotype was recorded a few times. The chain is built from TRBV29-1 and TRBJ2-5, with 12 bases aligning to TRBD1. The CDR3 length is 14 residues. The germline gives CDR1 SQVTM, CDR2 ANQGSEA. V lost 7 bases, J lost 5 bases, and 8 bases stayed unmatched. CDR3 in amino acids: CSGGDRGPWETQYF. The CDR3, as DNA: TGCAGCGGCGGGGACAGGGGGCCGTGGGAGACCCAGTACTTC.

This clonotype was seen a handful of times. V gene TRBV4-3 combines with J gene TRBJ2-3, with 7 bases that match TRBD2. The ends lost 1 base at V and 1 base at J; junction bases unmatched: 5. The V gene's germline CDR1 is LGHNA and CDR2 YSLEER. The CDR3 length is 16 residues. The CDR3 reads CASSQAGLAGTDTQYF. Here the CDR3 DNA reads TGCGCCAGCAGCCAAGCGGGTCTAGCGGGCACAGATACGCAGTATTTT.